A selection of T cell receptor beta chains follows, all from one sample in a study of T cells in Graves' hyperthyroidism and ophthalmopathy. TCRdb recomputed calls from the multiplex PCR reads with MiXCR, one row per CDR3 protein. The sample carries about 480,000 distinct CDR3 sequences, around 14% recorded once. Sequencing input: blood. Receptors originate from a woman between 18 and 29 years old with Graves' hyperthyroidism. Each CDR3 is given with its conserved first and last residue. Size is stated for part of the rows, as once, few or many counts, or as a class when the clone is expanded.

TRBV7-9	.	CASSPGWGQETQYF
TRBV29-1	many	CSGSGRVTDTQYF
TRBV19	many	CASEDRALNTEAFF
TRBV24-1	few	CATSDSGREGYTQYF
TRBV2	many	CASRGLAESTDTQYF
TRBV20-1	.	CSASFGQLFF
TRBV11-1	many	CASSPTGSAKETQYF
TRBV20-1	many	CSAGEGASGRSEQYF
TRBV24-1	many	CATGQGAYNEQFF
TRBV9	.	CASTTGTSGSGRQFF
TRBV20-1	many	CSAISGANTGELFF
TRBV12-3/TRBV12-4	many	CASSLVGAAGELFF
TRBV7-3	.	CASSPAATNPRTDTQYF
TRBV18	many	CASSPVEGFGLGYTF
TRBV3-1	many	CASSQGKLAGRGHNEQFF
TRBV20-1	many	CSARDGRQGVGEQFF
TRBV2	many	CASSPGQETQYF
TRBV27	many	CASTLGASEYF
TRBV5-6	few	CASGPRDYYNEQFF
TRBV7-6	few	CASSPNGWWENTGELFF
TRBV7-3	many	CASSLWRAIYNEQFF
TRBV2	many	CASKRAGANVLTF
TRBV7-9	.	CASSLAGGVADTQYF
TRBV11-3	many	CASSPRGTGRAEAFF
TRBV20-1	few	CRGDRGHSANEKLFF
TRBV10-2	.	CASTASGSYEQYF
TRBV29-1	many	CSVASGSSYNEQFF
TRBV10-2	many	CASRATDSPLHF
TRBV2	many	CASSERSSYNEQFF
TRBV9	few	CASSAAVSGNTEAFF
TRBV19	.	CASSMEYRGPDEQYF
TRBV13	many	CASSLPGGAAGNTIYF
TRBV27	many	CASSSRTVHGYTF